This T cell receptor beta chain was found in a study of OX40 agonist ivuxolimab in advanced cancers. The wider study: Hepatocellular carcinoma, melanoma, renal cell or head and neck cancer was diagnosed in the dose-escalation patients.

Here immunoSEQ multiplex PCR was the method, and the copy in TCRdb shows in-frame clones only, minus some. The table shows roughly 95,000 clones, with about nine tenths occurring only once. CDR1 and CDR2 from the germline V gene are GTSNPN and SVGIG (reference sequence). Trimming took 0 bases from V and 4 from J, leaving 12 bases between them. The CDR3 runs to 14 residues. To note about this clone: Its specificity is not known.

Study observations and caveats: There were, on average, more expanded clones in CD8+ T cells than in CD4+.

The sample consisted of CD4+ or CD8+ T cells sorted from blood, taken in a trial of the OX40 agonist ivuxolimab. This receptor was identified in an adult with an advanced solid tumor such as melanoma, head and neck, liver or kidney cancer. This sequence joins TRBV30 and TRBJ1-2; possible D gene TRBD1, 5 bases. Here the CDR3 reads CAWSVKGRPYGYTF. The CDR3 DNA reads TGTGCCTGGAGTGTTAAGGGGCGCCCCTATGGCTACACCTTC.